Shown below are 21 T cell receptor beta chains from a single sample sequenced in a study of vaccination effects on CD4 cells after COVID-19. Having been cultured for around ten days, the cells underwent CD4+ T cell isolation. Vaccine administered to participants consisted of two doses of either BNT162b2 or mRNA-1273. Profiled with immunoSEQ multiplex PCR; TCRdb holds only in-frame clones, not every one. The data show 45,000 to 60,000 clones, roughly 70% seen once. The antigens these receptors bind are not known. The source was CD4+ T cells from PBMCs cultured without peptide, collected after COVID-19 vaccination. These receptors were taken from a human donor who received a COVID-19 vaccine.

The chain links TRBV19 to TRBJ2-1; no firm D call. The CDR3 spans 12 residues. Between the trimmed V and J ends, which lost 4 bases and 6 bases, there was a span of 7 bases. CDR1 and CDR2 from the germline V gene are LNHDA and SQIVND (reference sequence). CDR3 amino acids: CASSTGLNEQFF. CDR3 DNA sequence: TGTGCCAGTAGTACCGGGCTCAATGAGCAGTTCTTC.

This chain joins TRBV6-6 and TRBJ1-1, with 7 bases matching TRBD1. V trimming: 6 bases; J trimming: 4 bases; junction bases outside the gene matches: 5. Looked up from germline, CDR1 is MNHNY and CDR2 is SVGAGI (reference sequence). The CDR3 consists of 13 residues. The CDR3 loop is CASSPRDSTEAFF. In nucleotides, the CDR3 is TGTGCCAGCAGCCCCCGGGACAGCACTGAAGCTTTCTTT.

This clone was recorded a few times. The rearrangement uses TRBV6-5 and TRBJ2-3, with 7 bases lining up with TRBD2. CDR1 MNHEY and CDR2 SVGAGI come from the germline V gene. This CDR3 has 15 amino acids. The J segment lost 2 bases and the V segment lost 4 bases, leaving 6 bases of the junction unmatched. This CDR3 reads CASSSRERDTDTQYF. In nucleotides, the CDR3 is TGTGCCAGCAGTTCCAGAGAGCGGGACACAGATACGCAGTATTTT.

This sequence joins TRBV5-1 and TRBJ1-4; the match to TRBD1 covers 9 bases. Germline CDR1 is SGHRS and CDR2 is YFSETQ. CDR3 length equals 15 residues. V was pared by 0 bases and J by 7 bases, with 4 bases of the junction left unmatched. As DNA, the CDR3 is TGCGCCAGCAGCTTGGGCACAGGGGGCAGTGAAAAACTGTTTTTT. Protein: CASSLGTGGSEKLFF.

The chain couples TRBV7-8 to TRBJ2-2; TRBD2 matches 15 bases. V gave up 1 base and J gave up 6 bases; unmatched junction bases: 9. Looked up from germline, CDR1 is SGHVS and CDR2 is FQNEAQ. The CDR3 loop spans 19 amino acids. The chain's CDR3 is CASSLGTSGRAITAGELFF. The CDR3 DNA reads as TGTGCCAGCAGCTTAGGGACTAGCGGGAGGGCCATAACAGCCGGGGAGCTGTTTTTT.

The chain carries TRBV5-1 and TRBJ2-2, with D possibly matching TRBD1 (5 bases). This CDR3 spans 16 amino acids. Trimming removed 3 bases from V and 4 bases from J, with 16 bases in between. The V gene's germline CDR1 is SGHRS and CDR2 YFSETQ. This chain's CDR3 is CASSWADSLFTGELFF. In DNA form, the CDR3 reads TGCGCCAGCAGCTGGGCAGACAGCTTATTCACCGGGGAGCTGTTTTTT. The whole variable domain, remainder taken from reference TRBV5-1 and TRBJ2-2, is KAGVTQTPRYLIKTRGQQVTLSCSPISGHRSVSWYQQTPGQGLQFLFEYFSETQRNKGNFPGRFSGRQFSNSRSEMNVSTLELGDSALYLCASSWADSLFTGELFFGEGSRLTVL.

The rearrangement joins TRBV19 to TRBJ2-7; 10 bases match TRBD2. The CDR3 consists of 12 residues. V lost 7 bases to trimming and J lost 9 bases; unmatched junction nucleotides: 6. The germline V gene has CDR1 LNHDA and CDR2 SQIVND (reference sequence). The CDR3 region has the DNA TGTGCCAGTAACGAGCGGGAGGGACGGCAGTACTTC. Amino acids: CASNEREGRQYF.

The rearrangement joins TRBV11-3 to TRBJ1-3; D ambiguous. From germline, CDR1 is SGHNT and CDR2 YENEEA. This CDR3 contains 16 residues. Trimming removed 1 base at V and 2 bases at J, with 12 bases between. CDR3: CASSLGTGRTGNTIYF. DNA of the CDR3: TGTGCCAGCAGCTTAGGAACGGGGAGAACTGGAAACACCATATATTTT.

In this sample, this clone turned up a few times. V usage is TRBV5-1 and J usage is TRBJ2-1, with D possibly being TRBD2 (6 bases). This CDR3 spans 16 amino acids. The germline V and J ends were trimmed by 0 bases and 0 bases, with 10 bases remaining between them. Germline CDR1 reads SGHRS; CDR2 reads YFSETQ. In nucleotides, the CDR3 is TGCGCCAGCAGCTTGGCCTACGGGAGCTCCTACAATGAGCAGTTCTTC. Translating it yields CASSLAYGSSYNEQFF. Looking up the rest from reference TRBV5-1 and TRBJ2-1 gives the full variable domain: KAGVTQTPRYLIKTRGQQVTLSCSPISGHRSVSWYQQTPGQGLQFLFEYFSETQRNKGNFPGRFSGRQFSNSRSEMNVSTLELGDSALYLCASSLAYGSSYNEQFFGPGTRLTVL.

This clone was found once. The J gene is TRBJ1-5, the V gene TRBV5-1, with TRBD1 identical over 7 bases. CDR1 is SGHRS and CDR2 is YFSETQ in the germline V gene. The CDR3 loop spans 16 amino acids. V shed 2 bases, J shed 3 bases, and the junction held 8 bases outside the gene matches. CDR3 coding DNA: TGCGCCAGCAGCTTTGAGGGGGCGCGGAACAATCAGCCCCAGCATTTT. This translates into CASSFEGARNNQPQHF.

This clone has only a few counts. The rearrangement links TRBV5-1 to TRBJ1-1, with no clear D. The germline gives CDR1 SGHRS, CDR2 YFSETQ. The CDR3 runs 14 residues. V gave up 5 bases and J gave up 2 bases, with 13 bases separating them. The chain's CDR3 is CASRSTALNTEAFF. The DNA for the CDR3 is TGCGCCAGCAGATCGACTGCCCTAAACACTGAAGCTTTCTTT.

The V and J genes are TRBV18 and TRBJ2-6; tentative D call: TRBD1 (6 bases). The CDR3 spans 20 residues. V lost 4 bases to trimming and J lost 0 bases, with 22 bases between them. Germline CDR1 is KGHSH and CDR2 is LQKENI. The CDR3 sequence is CASSRGLGAGEISGANVLTF. For the CDR3, the DNA is TGTGCCAGCTCACGGGGCCTTGGCGCAGGGGAAATCTCTGGGGCCAACGTCCTGACTTTC.

V usage is TRBV5-4 and J usage is TRBJ2-3; TRBD1 aligns across 9 bases. CDR3 length: 15 amino acids. V shed 3 bases and J 2 bases; nucleotides not matched to a gene: 4. CDR1 is SGHNT and CDR2 is YYREEE in the germline V gene (reference sequence). CDR3 sequence: CASSSRQGDTDTQYF. The CDR3 coding sequence is TGTGCCAGCAGCTCCCGACAGGGGGACACAGATACGCAGTATTTT.

This clone has only one observation. The V call is TRBV5-6, the J call TRBJ1-4; D unresolved. The V end was cut by 0 bases, the J end by 7 bases, with 16 bases between. The CDR3 spans 16 residues. Germline V CDR1 and CDR2: SGHDT, YYEEEE. CDR3 DNA sequence: TGTGCCAGCAGCTTGGAGGGCCAGCAGTTGAGTGAAAAACTGTTTTTT. Its protein product is CASSLEGQQLSEKLFF.

This clone came up a few times. The chain links TRBV4-1 to TRBJ2-7; 9 bases agree with TRBD1. This CDR3 spans 17 amino acids. Germline V CDR1 and CDR2: MGHRA, YSYEKL. With V trimmed by 5 bases and J by 2 bases, 13 bases remained unmatched. This CDR3 is CASSWHPDRGGTYEQYF. The DNA of the CDR3 is TGCGCCAGCAGCTGGCACCCGGACAGGGGTGGAACCTACGAGCAGTACTTC.

V and J are TRBV10-3 and TRBJ1-4; 7 bases are shared with TRBD1. This CDR3 is 13 amino acids long. With 8 bases clipped from V and 7 bases from J, the junction kept 7 bases outside the gene matches. Germline values: CDR1 ENHRY, CDR2 SYGVKD. This chain's CDR3 is CAIRTGEGEKLFF. The CDR3 nucleotides are TGTGCCATCCGAACAGGGGAAGGTGAAAAACTGTTTTTT.

The V and J genes are TRBV6-4 and TRBJ2-3; TRBD2 aligns across 7 bases. The germline CDR1 and CDR2 sequences are MRHNA and SNTAGT. The length of the CDR3 is 13 residues. The ends lost 5 bases at V and 5 bases at J; junction bases unmatched: 4. CDR3 in amino acids: CASSSWGGDTQYF. The CDR3 nucleotides are TGTGCCAGCAGTTCTTGGGGGGGAGATACGCAGTATTTT.

J is TRBJ1-1 and V is TRBV7-9; perhaps TRBD1 as D (5 bases). Trimming removed 7 bases from V and 0 bases from J, with 21 bases in between. There are 17 residues in the CDR3. Germline V gives CDR1 SEHNR, CDR2 FQNEAQ (reference sequence). CDR3 nucleotide sequence: TGTGCCAGCAACCCCTCCCCGAATTTACAGGTGAACACTGAAGCTTTCTTT. This gives the protein CASNPSPNLQVNTEAFF. Looking up the rest from reference TRBV7-9 and TRBJ1-1 gives the full variable domain: DTGVSQNPRHKITKRGQNVTFRCDPISEHNRLYWYRQTLGQGPEFLTYFQNEAQLEKSRLLSDRFSAERPKGSFSTLEIQRTEQGDSAMYLCASNPSPNLQVNTEAFFGQGTRLTVV.

This clone was found once. This rearrangement joins TRBV29-1 to TRBJ1-2; possibly TRBD1 for D (5 bases). V lost 3 bases and J 6 bases, leaving 11 bases between the germline ends. CDR3 size: 12 residues. Germline V gene lookup returns CDR1 SQVTM and CDR2 ANQGSEA. In DNA, the CDR3 is TGCAGCGTTGAGACCAGGGTCGATGGCTACACCTTC. Translated, it gives CSVETRVDGYTF.

The chain recombines TRBV25-1 with TRBJ2-7; 7 positions match TRBD1. The germline gives CDR1 MGHDK, CDR2 SYGVNS. The CDR3 is 15 amino acids. J was trimmed by 2 bases and V by 5 bases; bases with no gene match: 9. Here the CDR3 DNA reads TGTGCCAGCAGTCTTGGGACAGTCATAGCCTACGAGCAGTACTTC. This codes for CASSLGTVIAYEQYF.

J is TRBJ1-1 and V is TRBV10-3; unclear D gene. CDR1 and CDR2 from the germline V gene are ENHRY and SYGVKD. CDR3 size: 13 residues. V lost 2 bases and J 8 bases, leaving 12 bases between the germline ends. CDR3 DNA: TGTGCCATCAGTGAGGTGACCCCATCGGAAGCTTTCTTT. Translating it yields CAISEVTPSEAFF.